A single sample is the source of the 9 T cell receptor beta chains below, sequenced in a study of type 1 regulatory T cells. TCRdb re-called the reads through MiXCR, storing one row per CDR3 protein. The sample carries 80,000 to 100,000 distinct CDR3 sequences, roughly a third recorded once. Sequencing was carried out using CD4+ T cells, either the whole sample or a sorted fraction (not recorded which). The receptor source for this set is a human donor in good health.

This clonotype was found many times. The V and J genes are TRBV7-2 and TRBJ2-5, with a weak D call TRBD1 (6 bases). The CDR3 totals 15 residues. Germline assignment: CDR1 SGHTA and CDR2 FQGNSA. V lost 5 bases and J 1 base, leaving 14 bases between the germline ends. Written as DNA, the CDR3 is TGTGCCAGCAGCAGACTTGGGGGCCTCCAAGAGACCCAGTACTTC. Protein product: CASSRLGGLQETQYF.

The chain joins TRBV7-9 to TRBJ2-4; 10 bases are shared with TRBD2. Per germline, CDR1 SEHNR and CDR2 FQNEAQ (reference sequence). V trimming: 4 bases; J trimming: 6 bases; junction bases outside the gene matches: 6. The CDR3 length is 15 residues. The CDR3 here is CASSSGTSDLNIQYF. The CDR3, as DNA: TGTGCCAGCAGCTCCGGGACTAGCGATCTAAACATTCAGTACTTC.

V and J are TRBV3-1 and TRBJ1-4; D may be TRBD1 (5 bases). The germline gives CDR1 LGHDT, CDR2 YNNKEL (reference sequence). The CDR3 consists of 13 residues. The V end was cut by 0 bases, the J end by 7 bases, with 6 bases between. The CDR3 protein is CASSQDGGEKLFF. The DNA of the CDR3 is TGTGCCAGCAGCCAAGACGGGGGTGAAAAACTGTTTTTT.

This clonotype came up a few times. The chain combines TRBV5-1 with TRBJ2-3, with D unresolved. Germline V gives CDR1 SGHRS, CDR2 YFSETQ. V gave up 4 bases and J gave up 0 bases, with 0 bases separating them. The length of the CDR3 is 11 residues. CDR3 sequence: CASSSTDTQYF. In DNA form, the CDR3 reads TGCGCCAGCAGCAGCACAGATACGCAGTATTTT. The whole variable domain, remainder taken from reference TRBV5-1 and TRBJ2-3, is KAGVTQTPRYLIKTRGQQVTLSCSPISGHRSVSWYQQTPGQGLQFLFEYFSETQRNKGNFPGRFSGRQFSNSRSEMNVSTLELGDSALYLCASSSTDTQYFGPGTRLTVL.

This chain links TRBV2 with TRBJ1-5; D uncertain. CDR3 length: 13 amino acids. V was shortened by 2 bases and J by 3 bases, with 5 bases between the two germline ends. CDR1 SNHLY and CDR2 FYNNEI come from the germline V gene. CDR3: CASSEQSNQPQHF. CDR3 bases: TGTGCCAGCAGTGAACAGTCCAATCAGCCCCAGCATTTT.

This clonotype was picked up one time. The CDR3 does not close with the conserved phenylalanine or tryptophan, likely indicating a read error. This chain links TRBV7-2 with TRBJ1-1; tentatively, D is TRBD1 (5 bases). CDR1 is SGHTA, CDR2 FQGNSA, per germline. CDR3 length equals 16 residues. V lost 5 bases and J lost 3, with 19 bases in between. As DNA, the CDR3 is TGTGCCAGCAGCACCCGGGACCTTGGGGGGTACACTGAAGCTTTCTGT. This gives the protein CASSTRDLGGYTEAFC.

A few counts support this clonotype. The chain links TRBV4-1 to TRBJ2-1, with 8 bases identical to TRBD1. CDR1 is MGHRA and CDR2 is YSYEKL in the germline V gene. Trimming removed 3 bases from V and 5 bases from J; junction bases left unmatched: 9. This CDR3 is 16 amino acids long. The DNA of the CDR3 is TGCGCCAGCAGCCAGAGAGACAGGGGCTTTAACAATGAGCAGTTCTTC. Its translation: CASSQRDRGFNNEQFF.

Concerning this clonotype itself: At one of its ends the junction is not consistent with the germline gene, which may arise from a read error. The J gene is TRBJ1-1, the V gene TRBV7-2; 7 bases align to TRBD1. In germline, CDR1 is SGHTA, CDR2 FQGNSA. CDR3 length equals 16 residues. The CDR3: CASSLVGGQLNTEALF. As DNA, the CDR3 is TGTGCCAGCAGCTTAGTAGGGGGACAGTTGAACACTGAAGCTCTCTTT.

This rearrangement joins TRBV28 to TRBJ2-2; 8 bases fit TRBD2. The CDR3 sequence is 17 residues long. V gave up 5 bases and J gave up 4 bases; unmatched junction bases: 12. Germline CDR1 is MDHEN and CDR2 is SYDVKM. CDR3 DNA sequence: TGTGCCAGCAGTCGGTATAGCGGGGCCCGTTCCACCGGGGAGCTGTTTTTT. Translating gives CASSRYSGARSTGELFF.